These T cell receptor beta chains were read from a single sample in a study of T cells after posttransplantation cyclophosphamide. Sequenced by immunoSEQ multiplex PCR; TCRdb stores in-frame clones only, minus some. The profile covers about 10,000 clones, none occurring a single time. Sequenced material: PBMCs, taken after allogeneic stem cell transplant with posttransplant cyclophosphamide. All receptors come from a female patient in her thirties or forties who received an allogeneic stem cell transplant from a related donor, was CMV-positive, and had no GVHD. Part of the T cell pool may stem from the graft donor. CDR3s include the opening cysteine and the closing phenylalanine or tryptophan. A D gene is named only where the DNA matches it firmly. Each size is how often the clone was seen (once, few, many) or a class if it is expanded.

many TRBD2 TRBJ2-7 TRBV10-3 CAISEGLAGGEQYF TGTGCCATCAGTGAGGGACTAGCGGGGGGCGAGCAGTACTTC
few NA TRBJ1-2 TRBV6-2/TRBV6-3 CASSTTVRGYTF TGTGCCAGCAGTACAACCGTCAGGGGCTACACCTTC
many TRBD1 TRBJ1-1 TRBV7-9 CASSLPNRGAMNTEAFF TGTGCCAGCAGCTTACCCAACAGGGGGGCTATGAACACTGAAGCTTTCTTT
many TRBD1 TRBJ1-2 TRBV7-3 CASSLIGRGRLGYGYTF TGTGCCAGCAGCTTAATTGGCAGGGGGCGCCTTGGCTATGGCTACACCTTC
many NA TRBJ2-2 TRBV9 CASSVTPQGGTGELFF TGTGCCAGCAGCGTAACCCCGCAGGGGGGTACCGGGGAGCTGTTTTTT
many NA TRBJ2-7 TRBV13 CASSLGLSYEQYF TGTGCCAGCAGCTTAGGCCTCTCCTACGAGCAGTACTTC
many NA TRBJ2-7 TRBV28 CASKRGGSYEQYF TGTGCCAGCAAGAGGGGGGGCTCCTACGAGCAGTACTTC
many NA TRBJ1-6 TRBV27 CASSFRNNSPLHF TGTGCCAGCAGTTTTAGAAATAATTCACCCCTCCACTTT
medium-sized NA TRBJ1-3 TRBV6-1 CASSEKVSGNTIYF TGTGCCAGCAGTGAGAAGGTCTCTGGAAACACCATATATTTT
medium-sized NA TRBJ1-3 TRBV19 CASTEGLHSGNTIYF TGTGCCAGTACGGAGGGCCTTCACTCTGGAAACACCATATATTTT